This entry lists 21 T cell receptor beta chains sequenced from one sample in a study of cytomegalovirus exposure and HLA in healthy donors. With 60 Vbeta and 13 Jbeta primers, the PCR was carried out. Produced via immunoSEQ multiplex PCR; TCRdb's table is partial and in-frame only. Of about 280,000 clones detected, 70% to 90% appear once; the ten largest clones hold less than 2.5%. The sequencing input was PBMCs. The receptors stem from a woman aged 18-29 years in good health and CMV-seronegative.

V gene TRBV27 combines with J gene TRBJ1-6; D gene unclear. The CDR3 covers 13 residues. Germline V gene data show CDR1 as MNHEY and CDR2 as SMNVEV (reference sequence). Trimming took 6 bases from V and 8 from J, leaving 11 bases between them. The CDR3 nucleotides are TGTGCCAGCAGCCTGGCCGCGGATTCACCCCTCCACTTT. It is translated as CASSLAADSPLHF.

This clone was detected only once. CDR3 nucleotide sequence: TGTGCCAGCAGCTTGACAGGGGATAACTATGGCTACACCTTC. The encoded protein is CASSLTGDNYGYTF. The chain has TRBV7-3 and TRBJ1-2; 8 bases map to TRBD1. Trimming at V came to 3 bases and at J to 1 base, leaving 1 base not matched to a gene. The length of the CDR3 is 14 residues. Germline lookup yields CDR1 SGHTA and CDR2 FQGTGA. Based on the CDR3 plus reference TRBV7-3 and TRBJ1-2, the full variable domain is GAGVSQTPSNKVTEKGKYVELRCDPISGHTALYWYRQSLGQGPEFLIYFQGTGAADDSGLPNDRFFAVRPEGSVSTLKIQRTERGDSAVYLCASSLTGDNYGYTFGSGTRLTVV.

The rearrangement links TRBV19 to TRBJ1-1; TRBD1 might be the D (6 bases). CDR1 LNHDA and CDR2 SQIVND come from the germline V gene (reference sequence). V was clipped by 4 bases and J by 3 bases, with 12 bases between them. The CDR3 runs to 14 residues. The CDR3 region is CASSNMAGDTEAFF. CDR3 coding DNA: TGTGCCAGTAGTAACATGGCAGGGGACACTGAAGCTTTCTTT.

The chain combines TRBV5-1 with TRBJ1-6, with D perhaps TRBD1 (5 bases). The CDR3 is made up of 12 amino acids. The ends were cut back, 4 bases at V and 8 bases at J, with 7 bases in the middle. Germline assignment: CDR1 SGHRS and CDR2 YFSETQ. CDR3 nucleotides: TGCGCCAGCAGCACGGGGGATTCACCCCTCCACTTT. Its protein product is CASSTGDSPLHF. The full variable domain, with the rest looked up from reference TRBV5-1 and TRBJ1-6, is KAGVTQTPRYLIKTRGQQVTLSCSPISGHRSVSWYQQTPGQGLQFLFEYFSETQRNKGNFPGRFSGRQFSNSRSEMNVSTLELGDSALYLCASSTGDSPLHFGNGTRLTVT.

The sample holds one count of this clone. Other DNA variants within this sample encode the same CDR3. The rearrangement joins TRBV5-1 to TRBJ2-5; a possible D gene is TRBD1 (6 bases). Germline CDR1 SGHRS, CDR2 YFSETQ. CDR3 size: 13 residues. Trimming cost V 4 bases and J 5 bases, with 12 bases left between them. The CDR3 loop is CASSLQGPETQYF. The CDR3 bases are TGCGCCAGCAGCCTACAGGGCCCCGAGACCCAGTACTTC.

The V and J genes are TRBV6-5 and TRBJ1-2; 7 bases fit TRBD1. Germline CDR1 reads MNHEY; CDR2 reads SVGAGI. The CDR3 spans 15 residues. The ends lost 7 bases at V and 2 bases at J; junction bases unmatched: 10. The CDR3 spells CASTPTGIGNYGYTF. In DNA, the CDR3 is TGTGCCAGCACCCCGACAGGGATCGGGAACTATGGCTACACCTTC.

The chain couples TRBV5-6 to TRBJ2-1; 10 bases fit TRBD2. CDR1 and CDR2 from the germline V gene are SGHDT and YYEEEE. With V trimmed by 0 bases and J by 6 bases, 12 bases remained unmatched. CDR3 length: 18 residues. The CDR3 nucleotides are TGTGCCAGCAGCTTGGTGGGTAGCGGGGGGCCAGGAGGCAATGAGCAGTTCTTC. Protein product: CASSLVGSGGPGGNEQFF.

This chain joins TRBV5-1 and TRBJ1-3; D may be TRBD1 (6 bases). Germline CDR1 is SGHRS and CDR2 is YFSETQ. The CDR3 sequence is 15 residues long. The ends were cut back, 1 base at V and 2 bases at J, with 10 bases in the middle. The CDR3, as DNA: TGCGCCAGCAGCTTGACAGGGAACACTGGAAACACCATATATTTT. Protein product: CASSLTGNTGNTIYF.

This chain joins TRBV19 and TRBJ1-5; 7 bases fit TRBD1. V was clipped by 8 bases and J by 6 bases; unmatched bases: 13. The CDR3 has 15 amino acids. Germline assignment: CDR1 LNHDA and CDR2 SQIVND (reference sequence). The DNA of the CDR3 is TGTGCCAGTGGTGTAGACGGGACAGAGGGTCAGCCCCAGCATTTT. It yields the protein CASGVDGTEGQPQHF.

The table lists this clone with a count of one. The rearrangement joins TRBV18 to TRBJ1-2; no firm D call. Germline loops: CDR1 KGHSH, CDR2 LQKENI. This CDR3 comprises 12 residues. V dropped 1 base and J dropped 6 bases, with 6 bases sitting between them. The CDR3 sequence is CASSPRRDGYTF. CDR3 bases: TGTGCCAGCTCACCACGGAGGGATGGCTACACCTTC. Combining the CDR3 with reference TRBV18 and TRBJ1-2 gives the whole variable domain NAGVMQNPRHLVRRRGQEARLRCSPMKGHSHVYWYRQLPEEGLKFMVYLQKENIIDESGMPKERFSAEFPKEGPSILRIQQVVRGDSAAYFCASSPRRDGYTFGSGTRLTVV.

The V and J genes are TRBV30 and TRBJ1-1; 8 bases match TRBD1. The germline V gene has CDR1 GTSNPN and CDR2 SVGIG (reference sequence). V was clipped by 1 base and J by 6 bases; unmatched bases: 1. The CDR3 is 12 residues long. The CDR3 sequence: CAWSAGGAEAFF. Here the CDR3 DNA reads TGTGCCTGGAGTGCAGGGGGCGCTGAAGCTTTCTTT.

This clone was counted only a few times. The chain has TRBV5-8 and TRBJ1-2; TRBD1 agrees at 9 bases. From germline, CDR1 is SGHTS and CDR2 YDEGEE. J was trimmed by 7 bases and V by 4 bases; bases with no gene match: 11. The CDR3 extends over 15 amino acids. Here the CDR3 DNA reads TGTGCCAGCAGCGCCTGGGACAGGGTGTTGGGTGGCTACACCTTC. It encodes CASSAWDRVLGGYTF.

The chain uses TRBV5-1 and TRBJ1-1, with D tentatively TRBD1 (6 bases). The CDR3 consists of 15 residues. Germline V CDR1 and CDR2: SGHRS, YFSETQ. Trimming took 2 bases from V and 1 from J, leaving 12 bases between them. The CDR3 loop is CASSFSGTTNTEAFF. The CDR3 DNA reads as TGCGCCAGCAGCTTCTCCGGGACAACGAACACTGAAGCTTTCTTT.

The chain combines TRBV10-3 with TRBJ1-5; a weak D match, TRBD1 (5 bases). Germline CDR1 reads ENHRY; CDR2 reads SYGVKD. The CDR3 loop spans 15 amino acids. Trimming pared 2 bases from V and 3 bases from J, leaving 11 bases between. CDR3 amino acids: CAISEVGLANQPQHF. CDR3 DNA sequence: TGTGCCATCAGTGAGGTGGGGCTTGCCAATCAGCCCCAGCATTTT.

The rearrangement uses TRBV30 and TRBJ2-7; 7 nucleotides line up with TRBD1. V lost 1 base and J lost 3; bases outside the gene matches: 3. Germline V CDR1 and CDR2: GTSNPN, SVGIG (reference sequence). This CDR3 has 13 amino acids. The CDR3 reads CAWSEGARYEQYF. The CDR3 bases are TGTGCCTGGAGTGAGGGGGCGCGCTACGAGCAGTACTTC.

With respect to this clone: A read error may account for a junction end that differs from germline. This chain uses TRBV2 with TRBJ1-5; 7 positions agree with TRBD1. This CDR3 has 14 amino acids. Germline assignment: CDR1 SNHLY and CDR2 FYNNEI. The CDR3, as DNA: TGTGCCAGCAGGGAAGACAGGGGCAATCAGCCCCAGCATTTT. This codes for CASREDRGNQPQHF. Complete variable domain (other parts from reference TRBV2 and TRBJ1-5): EPEVTQTPSHQVTQMGQEVILRCVPISNHLYFYWYRQILGQKVEFLVSFYNNEISEKSEIFDDQFSVERPDGSNFTLKIRSTKLEDSAMYFCASREDRGNQPQHFGDGTRLSIL.

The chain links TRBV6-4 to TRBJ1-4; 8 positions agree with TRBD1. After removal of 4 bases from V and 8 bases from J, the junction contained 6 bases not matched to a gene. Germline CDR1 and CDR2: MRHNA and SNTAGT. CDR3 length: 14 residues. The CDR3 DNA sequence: TGTGCCAGCAGTGGATCAGGGACAGGCGAAAAACTGTTTTTT. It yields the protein CASSGSGTGEKLFF.

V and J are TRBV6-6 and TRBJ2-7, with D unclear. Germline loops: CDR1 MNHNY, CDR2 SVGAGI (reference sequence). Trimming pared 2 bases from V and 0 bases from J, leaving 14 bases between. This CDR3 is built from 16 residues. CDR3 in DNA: TGTGCCAGCAGTTACGGGCCGAGAGAGAGCTCCTACGAGCAGTACTTC. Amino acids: CASSYGPRESSYEQYF.

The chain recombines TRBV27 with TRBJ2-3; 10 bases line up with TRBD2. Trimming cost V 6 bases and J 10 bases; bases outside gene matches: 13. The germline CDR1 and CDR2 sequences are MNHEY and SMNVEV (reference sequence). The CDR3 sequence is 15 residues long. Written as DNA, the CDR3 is TGTGCCAGCAGATTCTTAGCGGGGGGCCCCACTCCGCAGTATTTT. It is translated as CASRFLAGGPTPQYF.

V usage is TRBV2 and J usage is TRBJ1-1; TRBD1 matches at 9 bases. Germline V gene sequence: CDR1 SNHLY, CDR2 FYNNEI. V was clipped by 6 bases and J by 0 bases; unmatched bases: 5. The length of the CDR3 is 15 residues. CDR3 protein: CASREGQGLNTEAFF. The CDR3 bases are TGTGCCAGCAGGGAGGGACAGGGTTTGAACACTGAAGCTTTCTTT.

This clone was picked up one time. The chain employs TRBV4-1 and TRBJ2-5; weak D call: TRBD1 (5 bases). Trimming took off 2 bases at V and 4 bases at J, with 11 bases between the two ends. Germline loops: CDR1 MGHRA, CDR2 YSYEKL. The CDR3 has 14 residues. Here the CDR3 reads CASSQLGDGETQYF. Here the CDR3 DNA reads TGCGCCAGCAGCCAACTAGGGGATGGAGAGACCCAGTACTTC.